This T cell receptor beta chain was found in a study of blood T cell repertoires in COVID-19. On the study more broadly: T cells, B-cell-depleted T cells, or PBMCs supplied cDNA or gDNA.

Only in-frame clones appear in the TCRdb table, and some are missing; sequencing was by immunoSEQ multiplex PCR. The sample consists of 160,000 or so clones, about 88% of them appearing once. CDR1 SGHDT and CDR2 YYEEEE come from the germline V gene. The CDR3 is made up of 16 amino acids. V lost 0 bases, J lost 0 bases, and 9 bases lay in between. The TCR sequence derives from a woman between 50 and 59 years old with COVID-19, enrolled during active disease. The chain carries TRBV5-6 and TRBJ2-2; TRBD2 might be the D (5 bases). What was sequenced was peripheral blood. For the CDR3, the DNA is TGTGCCAGCAGCTTGGGGGTAGCGTCGAACACCGGGGAGCTGTTTTTT. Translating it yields CASSLGVASNTGELFF.